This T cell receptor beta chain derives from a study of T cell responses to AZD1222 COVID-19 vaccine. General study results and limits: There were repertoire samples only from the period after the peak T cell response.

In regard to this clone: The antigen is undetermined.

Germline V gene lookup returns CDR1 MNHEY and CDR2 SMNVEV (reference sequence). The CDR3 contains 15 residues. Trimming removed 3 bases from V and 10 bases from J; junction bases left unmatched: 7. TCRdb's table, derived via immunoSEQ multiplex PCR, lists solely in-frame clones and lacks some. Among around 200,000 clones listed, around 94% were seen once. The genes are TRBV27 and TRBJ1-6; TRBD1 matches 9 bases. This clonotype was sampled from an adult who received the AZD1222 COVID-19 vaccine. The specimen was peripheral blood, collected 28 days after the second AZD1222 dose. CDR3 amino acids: CASSLAGQGTSPLHF. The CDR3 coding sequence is TGTGCCAGCAGTTTGGCGGGACAGGGAACCTCACCCCTCCACTTT.